The rows below give T cell receptor beta chains drawn from one sample of a study of T cells in Graves' hyperthyroidism and ophthalmopathy. TCRdb passed the multiplex PCR reads through MiXCR, listing each CDR3 protein once. The sample has roughly 570,000 distinct CDR3 sequences, about a sixth seen once; the top ten hold roughly 6.6%. The sequenced sample consisted of blood. These receptors originate from a woman aged 30 to 39 with Graves' hyperthyroidism. Each CDR3 is given with its conserved first and last residue. The D gene is left open where the match is weak. Clone sizes are given selectively: once, few, many, or a class where the clone is expanded.

J gene,clone size,V gene,D gene,CDR3 protein,CDR3 DNA
TRBJ2-3,NA,TRBV24-1,NA,CATSANLQRSTSTDTQYF,TGTGCCACCAGTGCCAATTTACAGCGATCGACTAGCACAGATACGCAGTATTTT
TRBJ2-7,NA,TRBV3-1,NA,CASSQVTLSDRAYEQYF,TGTGCCAGCAGCCAAGTGACTTTATCTGACAGAGCCTACGAGCAGTACTTC
TRBJ2-1,many,TRBV11-2,NA,CASSLERDLRHEQFF,TGTGCCAGCAGCTTAGAAAGAGACCTCCGACATGAGCAGTTCTTC
TRBJ1-3,many,TRBV12-3/TRBV12-4,NA,CASSLAVAYGGTIYF,TGTGCCAGCAGTTTAGCGGTGGCCTACGGGGGCACCATATATTTT
TRBJ1-2,few,TRBV7-8,TRBD1,CASSRQQGVGYTF,TGTGCCAGCAGCCGCCAGCAGGGGGTTGGCTACACCTTC
TRBJ2-1,many,TRBV28,NA,CASSLDGEAEKWDNEQFF,TGTGCCAGCAGTTTAGATGGGGAAGCGGAAAAGTGGGACAATGAGCAGTTCTTC
TRBJ2-3,many,TRBV29-1,TRBD1,CSFRWDSDTDTQYF,TGCAGCTTTCGCTGGGACAGCGACACAGATACGCAGTATTTT
TRBJ2-1,few,TRBV9,NA,CASSVVGVVSYNEQFF,TGTGCCAGCAGCGTAGTAGGGGTTGTCTCCTACAATGAGCAGTTCTTC
TRBJ2-1,few,TRBV7-9,TRBD2,CASSLGLVRNEQFF,TGTGCCAGCAGCTTGGGACTAGTTAGGAATGAGCAGTTCTTC
TRBJ2-7,many,TRBV15,NA,CATSKGWEVSYEQYF,TGTGCCACCAGCAAAGGGTGGGAGGTTTCTTACGAGCAGTACTTC
TRBJ2-3,NA,TRBV6-1,NA,CASREVPDTQYF,TGTGCCAGCAGAGAGGTTCCAGATACGCAGTATTTT
TRBJ2-1,many,TRBV30,NA,CAWCRDLRNEQFF,TGTGCCTGGTGCCGGGACCTCCGCAATGAGCAGTTCTTC
TRBJ2-7,NA,TRBV12-3/TRBV12-4,TRBD2,CASSLAGAPGEQYF,TGTGCCAGCAGTCTAGCGGGAGCCCCGGGGGAGCAGTACTTC
TRBJ2-7,many,TRBV20-1,NA,CSARVAGYEQYF,TGCAGTGCTAGGGTAGCTGGGTACGAGCAGTACTTC
TRBJ2-7,many,TRBV6-1,TRBD1,CASTDQNRGSYEQYF,TGTGCCAGCACCGACCAAAACAGGGGCTCCTACGAGCAGTACTTC
TRBJ1-1,NA,TRBV18,NA,CASSPVGAPVNTEAFF,TGTGCCAGCTCACCGGTAGGGGCCCCAGTTAACACTGAAGCTTTCTTT
TRBJ2-3,many,TRBV7-2,TRBD1,CASSLVSQGTGIPDTQYF,TGTGCCAGCAGCTTAGTCAGTCAAGGGACAGGAATCCCAGATACGCAGTATTTT
TRBJ2-7,many,TRBV20-1,NA,CSARNLVAVYEQYF,TGCAGTGCTAGAAACCTCGTCGCGGTATACGAGCAGTACTTC
TRBJ2-1,NA,TRBV4-1,NA,CASSQDNLGHLAENEQFF,TGCGCCAGCAGCCAAGATAATCTGGGACACCTGGCAGAGAATGAGCAGTTCTTC
TRBJ2-7,NA,TRBV5-6,TRBD2,CASSLEASGTNEQYF,TGTGCCAGCAGCTTGGAGGCTAGCGGGACCAACGAGCAGTACTTC
TRBJ2-7,many,TRBV28,TRBD1,CASSYRDSDYEQYF,TGTGCCAGCAGTTACCGGGACAGTGATTACGAGCAGTACTTC
TRBJ2-2,many,TRBV28,NA,CASSLALEEDGELFF,TGTGCCAGCAGTTTAGCCCTTGAGGAGGACGGGGAGCTGTTTTTT
TRBJ2-2,NA,TRBV29-1,NA,CSGAGTTEGFF,TGCAGCGGCGCAGGGACAACCGAGGGGTTTTTT
TRBJ2-1,many,TRBV2,NA,CASSLASRGSSYNEQFF,TGTGCCAGCAGTTTAGCATCTCGGGGGAGCTCCTACAATGAGCAGTTCTTC
TRBJ2-5,many,TRBV3-1,NA,CASSQDTTKETQYF,TGTGCCAGCAGCCAAGATACAACCAAAGAGACCCAGTACTTC
TRBJ2-1,many,TRBV19,NA,CASSIDRQGGDEQFF,TGTGCCAGTAGTATTGATAGGCAGGGGGGGGATGAGCAGTTCTTC
TRBJ2-5,many,TRBV6-2/TRBV6-3,NA,CASSYSGDGPIETQYF,TGTGCCAGCAGTTACTCCGGCGACGGACCGATAGAGACCCAGTACTTC
TRBJ2-7,many,TRBV15,NA,CATSRDSGVYYEQYF,TGTGCCACCAGCAGAGATTCGGGGGTTTACTACGAGCAGTACTTC
TRBJ1-2,NA,TRBV27,TRBD1,CASSLNSGGVYGYTF,TGTGCCAGCAGTTTAAACTCAGGGGGCGTCTATGGCTACACCTTC
TRBJ2-7,NA,TRBV20-1,NA,CSAPRGGVGYEQYF,TGCAGTGCCCCGAGGGGGGGAGTGGGCTACGAGCAGTACTTC
TRBJ1-5,few,TRBV19,NA,CASSMGLVANQPQHF,TGTGCCAGTAGTATGGGGTTGGTGGCAAATCAGCCCCAGCATTTT
TRBJ2-7,many,TRBV11-2,TRBD2,CASSLGSGTPAYEQYF,TGTGCCAGCAGCTTAGGTAGCGGGACGCCCGCCTACGAGCAGTACTTC
TRBJ2-3,NA,TRBV28,TRBD2,CASTNGASGSIAQYF,TGTGCCAGCACGAATGGGGCTAGCGGGAGTATAGCGCAGTATTTT
TRBJ1-5,NA,TRBV20-1,NA,CSASGHYSNQPQHF,TGCAGTGCTAGCGGACACTATAGCAATCAGCCCCAGCATTTT
TRBJ1-2,many,TRBV6-1,NA,CASNPRQASRSYTF,TGTGCCAGCAATCCGAGACAGGCTTCGAGAAGCTACACCTTC
TRBJ2-7,NA,TRBV29-1,NA,CSVKLTGEQYF,TGCAGCGTGAAGTTAACGGGCGAGCAGTACTTC
TRBJ1-1,few,TRBV19,TRBD1,CASSIGPGQPMNTEAFF,TGTGCCAGTAGTATAGGGCCGGGACAGCCCATGAACACTGAAGCTTTCTTT
TRBJ2-3,few,TRBV4-1,NA,CASSQAQREFSTDTQYF,TGCGCCAGCAGCCAAGCCCAAAGAGAGTTTAGCACAGATACGCAGTATTTT
TRBJ2-3,many,TRBV2,NA,CASGTHASTDTQYF,TGTGCCAGCGGGACTCATGCTAGCACAGATACGCAGTATTTT
TRBJ2-1,many,TRBV2,NA,CASSVTGFSYNEQFF,TGTGCCAGCAGTGTCACAGGGTTTTCCTACAATGAGCAGTTCTTC
TRBJ2-3,few,TRBV7-9,NA,CASSISRGAGTDTQYF,TGTGCCAGCAGCATCTCCCGCGGGGCGGGCACAGATACGCAGTATTTT
TRBJ2-5,NA,TRBV4-2,NA,CASNQDPGETQYF,TGTGCCAGCAACCAAGATCCCGGCGAGACCCAGTACTTC
TRBJ1-1,many,TRBV6-1,NA,CASKVPGTIPEAFF,TGTGCCAGCAAAGTTCCTGGGACAATCCCTGAAGCTTTCTTT
TRBJ2-5,NA,TRBV20-1,NA,CSANIGVETQYF,TGCAGTGCTAATATAGGGGTAGAGACCCAGTACTTC
TRBJ2-3,many,TRBV2,TRBD2,CASSERLAGGMDTQYF,TGTGCCAGCAGTGAGCGTCTAGCGGGAGGAATGGATACGCAGTATTTT
TRBJ1-2,few,TRBV10-3,NA,CAIRLGAGYGYTF,TGTGCCATCAGGTTGGGGGCAGGGTATGGCTACACCTTC
TRBJ2-1,few,TRBV3-1,NA,CASSWVQGTRVNEQFF,TGTGCCAGCAGTTGGGTACAGGGGACTCGGGTCAATGAGCAGTTCTTC
TRBJ2-7,NA,TRBV12-3/TRBV12-4,NA,CASSPIGGLYEQYF,TGTGCCAGCAGCCCCATCGGAGGGCTCTACGAGCAGTACTTC
TRBJ1-6,NA,TRBV30,NA,CAWSGVGHNSPLHF,TGTGCCTGGAGTGGTGTCGGGCATAATTCACCCCTCCACTTT
TRBJ2-7,many,TRBV7-9,TRBD2,CASSRGPGTSLDEQYF,TGTGCCAGCAGCCGCGGACCCGGGACTAGTTTGGACGAGCAGTACTTC
TRBJ2-1,NA,TRBV6-2/TRBV6-3,TRBD1,CASSVLPGQGIEQFF,TGTGCCAGCAGTGTCCTACCGGGACAGGGTATCGAGCAGTTCTTC
TRBJ1-1,many,TRBV30,NA,CAWSVTGSTEAFF,TGTGCCTGGAGTGTTACAGGGAGCACTGAAGCTTTCTTT
TRBJ2-1,many,TRBV27,NA,CASSLGPAFEQFF,TGTGCCAGCAGTTTAGGCCCCGCGTTTGAGCAGTTCTTC
TRBJ2-7,few,TRBV6-5,TRBD2,CASSYTLRLAGVNEQYF,TGTGCCAGCAGTTACACCTTGCGGCTAGCGGGAGTCAACGAGCAGTACTTC
TRBJ2-4,NA,TRBV20-1,NA,CSARDRGRNIQYF,TGCAGTGCTAGAGACAGGGGAAGAAACATTCAGTACTTC
TRBJ1-2,many,TRBV20-1,NA,CSARGSLDYGYTF,TGCAGTGCTAGAGGCTCTCTCGACTATGGCTACACCTTC
TRBJ2-3,many,TRBV5-1,TRBD2,CASSANGGGPPDTQYF,TGCGCCAGCAGCGCCAACGGGGGAGGGCCCCCAGATACGCAGTATTTT